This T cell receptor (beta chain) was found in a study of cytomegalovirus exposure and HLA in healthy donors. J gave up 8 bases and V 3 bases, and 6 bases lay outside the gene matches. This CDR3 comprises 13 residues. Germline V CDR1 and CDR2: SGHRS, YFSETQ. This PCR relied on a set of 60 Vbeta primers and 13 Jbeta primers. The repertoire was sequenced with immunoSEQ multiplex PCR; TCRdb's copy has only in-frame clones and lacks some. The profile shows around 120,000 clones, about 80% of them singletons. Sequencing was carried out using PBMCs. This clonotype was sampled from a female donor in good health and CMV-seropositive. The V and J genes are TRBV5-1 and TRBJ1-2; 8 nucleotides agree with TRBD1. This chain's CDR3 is CASSSTGDKGYTF. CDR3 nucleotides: TGCGCCAGCAGCTCGACAGGGGACAAGGGCTACACCTTC.